This T cell receptor beta chain was identified in a study of T cells in Graves' hyperthyroidism and ophthalmopathy. Across the whole study: Pretreatment peripheral blood was obtained at initial diagnosis.

Patients aged 18 to 65 had newly diagnosed hyperthyroidism that had lasted under 2 months. A patient was excluded if there was uncontrolled infection, other autoimmune disease, pregnancy or lactation. This clonotype has at least ten counts. The length of the CDR3 is 15 residues. The germline V and J ends were trimmed by 7 bases and 1 base, with 15 bases remaining between them. From germline, CDR1 is MNHEY and CDR2 SMNVEV (reference sequence). The source material, RNA transcripts, was used to amplify TCR beta CDR3 regions. HTBI primers were the set used in a first-round RT-PCR of the TCR CDR3. TCRdb fed the multiplex PCR reads into MiXCR, producing one record per CDR3 protein. This sample yields more than 250,000 distinct CDR3 sequences, of which 13% to 15% are seen a single time; about 30% belongs to the top ten.

The receptor was isolated from a woman in her forties or fifties with Graves' hyperthyroidism that later progressed to Graves' ophthalmopathy. The chain uses TRBV27 and TRBJ2-3; TRBD1 or TRBD2 may be the D gene (5 bases each). Sequenced sample: blood. The CDR3 DNA reads as TGTGCCAGCAAGTTATATGGGGGAGGCACAGATACGCAGTATTTT. It yields the protein CASKLYGGGTDTQYF.